This T cell receptor beta chain is drawn from a study of T cell repertoires in cytomegalovirus infection. The overall study: Selection of CMV epitopes for the study included recently identified HLA-C-restricted and well-studied HLA-B-restricted ones.

Whole-study results and caveats: Identification of carriers of CMV plus the relevant HLA was performed using cumulative public TCR beta family frequency.

TCRdb reprocessed the reads with MiXCR, giving one entry per CDR3 protein. The data show approximately 600,000 distinct CDR3 sequences, almost 40% seen once. This clonotype was picked up a small number of times. Its antigen is still unknown. The CDR3 has 13 residues. The trim removed 5 bases at V and 5 bases at J, leaving 5 bases unmatched. The germline V gene has CDR1 MNHEY and CDR2 SMNVEV (reference sequence). This clonotype was obtained from a human donor in good health (CMV status not recorded). Some clones in this sample may be carry-over from other donors' samples. The specimen was cultured PBMCs, collected from culture after CMV antigen stimulation. The V gene is TRBV27, the J gene TRBJ2-7, with 8 positions matching TRBD2. The CDR3 bases are TGTGCCAGCAGTCTGCGGGGGGACGACGAGCAGTACTTC. This gives the protein CASSLRGDDEQYF.